This T cell receptor (beta chain) was sequenced in a study of T cell responses to AZD1222 COVID-19 vaccine. The assay was immunoSEQ multiplex PCR, and TCRdb's table has in-frame clones only and misses some. This table has approximately 150,000 clones, 91% appearing once. In this sample, this clone turned up a few times. The antigen is not known. Germline loops: CDR1 LGHDT, CDR2 YNNKEL (reference sequence). V shed 3 bases and J 6 bases; nucleotides not matched to a gene: 12. The CDR3 extends over 17 amino acids. Study-wide findings and caveats: No repertoire was sampled before or during the peak T cell response, only after it.

The sample was peripheral blood, taken 28 days after the second AZD1222 dose. This sequence originates from an adult who received the AZD1222 COVID-19 vaccine. The chain combines TRBV3-1 (or the pseudogene TRBV3-2) with TRBJ1-5; TRBD1 agrees at 9 bases. Written as DNA, the CDR3 is TGTGCCAGCAGCCATGGGGCCGGGACAGGGCTTGCTCAGCCCCAGCATTTT. Residues: CASSHGAGTGLAQPQHF.